A single sample gave rise to the 11 T cell receptor beta chains below, sequenced in a study of T cells after yellow fever vaccination. TCRdb ran MiXCR on the 5' RACE reads and lists one entry per CDR3 protein. The data contain about 120,000 distinct CDR3 sequences, 8.9% of them singletons. This material consisted of CD8+ T cells sorted from PBMCs, taken on the day of the yellow fever booster vaccination. Receptors were obtained from a young man who received the YFV17D yellow fever vaccine.

J is TRBJ2-7 and V is TRBV30; 11 positions match TRBD1. CDR1 GTSNPN and CDR2 SVGIG come from the germline V gene (reference sequence). The CDR3 is 16 amino acids. The V gene end was trimmed by 4 bases and the J gene end by 2 bases; junction bases not matched to a gene: 10. Here the CDR3 reads CAWINPGQGGPYEQYF. The CDR3, as DNA: TGTGCCTGGATAAATCCGGGACAGGGGGGTCCCTACGAGCAGTACTTC.

This clonotype turned up a few times. The chain joins TRBV5-1 to TRBJ1-2, with D unresolved. CDR1 and CDR2 (germline): SGHRS, YFSETQ. With 0 bases removed from V and 3 bases from J, the gap between germline ends came to 12 bases. CDR3 length: 15 amino acids. In DNA, the CDR3 is TGCGCCAGCAGCTTGGGTGGTCAGTACGACTATGGCTACACCTTC. Translating gives CASSLGGQYDYGYTF.

CDR3 amino acids: CASSTILRGSSYNEQFF. CDR3 coding DNA: TGTGCCAGCAGCACAATTCTCCGGGGGAGCTCCTACAATGAGCAGTTCTTC. The chain employs TRBV7-9 and TRBJ2-1; tentatively, D is TRBD2 (6 bases). V was clipped by 5 bases and J by 0 bases, with 17 bases between them. The CDR3 has 17 amino acids. Looked up from germline, CDR1 is SEHNR and CDR2 is FQNEAQ (reference sequence).

This clonotype was counted between two and nine times. This chain uses TRBV9 with TRBJ1-1; 8 positions agree with TRBD1. Losses at the gene ends were 5 bases for V and 0 bases for J; bases not matched to a gene: 9. Germline V lookup: CDR1 SGDLS, CDR2 YYNGEE. The CDR3 sequence is 16 residues long. The CDR3 DNA is TGTGCCAGCAGTGAAGGACAGGGTGGGATGAACACTGAAGCTTTCTTT. Translation: CASSEGQGGMNTEAFF.

This chain joins TRBV6-2 or TRBV6-3 and TRBJ1-5; possibly TRBD1 for D (6 bases). Trimming stripped 6 bases from V and 3 bases from J, with 12 bases between. The CDR3 covers 14 residues. CDR1 and CDR2 (germline): MNHEY, SVGEGT. The CDR3, as DNA: TGTGCCAGCAGCCCACAGGGACCCAATCAGCCCCAGCATTTT. Encoded protein: CASSPQGPNQPQHF.

The chain combines TRBV29-1 with TRBJ2-2; no firm D call. This CDR3 contains 13 residues. V was shortened by 4 bases and J by 0 bases, with 6 bases between the two germline ends. In germline, CDR1 is SQVTM, CDR2 ANQGSEA. CDR3 residues: CSVADANTGELFF. DNA of the CDR3: TGCAGCGTTGCAGACGCGAACACCGGGGAGCTGTTTTTT.

The CDR3 sequence is CASSPDRRKAQYF. CDR3 nucleotide sequence: TGTGCCAGCTCACCGGACAGGAGGAAAGCCCAGTACTTC. The chain couples TRBV18 to TRBJ2-5; 7 positions agree with TRBD1. With 3 bases clipped from V and 9 bases from J, the junction kept 7 bases outside the gene matches. The length of the CDR3 is 13 residues. The germline gives CDR1 KGHSH, CDR2 LQKENI.

This clonotype was observed a handful of times. The V call is TRBV30, the J call TRBJ2-3; tentatively, D is TRBD1 or TRBD2 (5 bases each). The CDR3 loop spans 13 amino acids. Trimming pared 2 bases from V and 2 bases from J, leaving 8 bases between. Germline V gives CDR1 GTSNPN, CDR2 SVGIG (reference sequence). CDR3 region: CAWSRDHTDTQYF. The CDR3 nucleotides are TGTGCCTGGAGTCGGGACCACACAGATACGCAGTATTTT.

The table lists this clonotype with many counts. This rearrangement joins TRBV4-1 to TRBJ2-3; no definite D call. The CDR3 is 13 residues long. Per the germline V gene, CDR1 is MGHRA and CDR2 is YSYEKL. V lost 1 base and J 7 bases, leaving 9 bases between the germline ends. CDR3 sequence reads: CASSQGNGHTQYF. The CDR3 DNA is TGCGCCAGCAGCCAAGGCAACGGGCATACGCAGTATTTT.

The gene calls are TRBV7-2 and TRBJ2-1; 7 bases fit TRBD1. Unmatched junction bases numbered 10, after V lost 3 bases and J lost 5 bases. Per germline, CDR1 SGHTA and CDR2 FQGNSA. The CDR3 sequence is 16 residues long. In nucleotides, the CDR3 is TGTGCCAGCAGCTTCCCCCGGGACAGTTCTCACAATGAGCAGTTCTTC. This sequence encodes CASSFPRDSSHNEQFF.

This clonotype has more than one count but fewer than ten. At one end, the junction sequence differs from germline, possibly due to a read error. This chain connects TRBV11-1 to TRBJ2-1, with TRBD2 matching 10 bases. CDR3 length: 14 amino acids. Germline V gene sequence: CDR1 SGHAT, CDR2 FQDESV (reference sequence). The CDR3 DNA is TGTGCCAGCAGCCTAGCGGGGGCCGAGGATGAGCAGTTCTTC. Translating gives CASSLAGAEDEQFF.